This T cell receptor beta chain appears in the sequencing data of a study of naive and memory T cell subsets. Both TRBC1 and TRBC2 were covered by a beta constant-region primer of two equimolar oligonucleotides. TCRdb ran MiXCR on the UMI-ligation and nested PCR reads and lists one entry per CDR3 protein. This table has approximately 21,000 distinct CDR3 sequences, approximately 11% appearing once. The V segment lost 1 base and the J segment 6 bases; nucleotides outside the gene matches: 16. The CDR3 contains 17 residues. Per germline, CDR1 SGHNT and CDR2 YYREEE (reference sequence). General study findings and limits: RNA-based TCR counts may shift with T cell activation and differentiation.

This clonotype was seen a handful of times. The antigen remains unidentified. The V and J genes are TRBV5-4 and TRBJ2-7; 7 nucleotides align to TRBD1. Sequenced: central memory CD8+ T cells from blood. The sequence was collected from a human donor in good health. The CDR3 region is CASSLIGQGVLLSEQYF. The DNA of the CDR3 is TGTGCCAGCAGCTTGATAGGCCAGGGGGTACTTTTGAGCGAGCAGTACTTC.